Below are 32 T cell receptor beta chains sequenced from a single sample in a study of cytomegalovirus exposure and HLA in healthy donors. The PCR made use of 60 Vbeta and 13 Jbeta primers. Generated by immunoSEQ multiplex PCR, the TCRdb table keeps only in-frame clones and is missing some. The sample shows 110,000 to 150,000 clones, approximately 80% of them seen only once. The sample comprised PBMCs. Receptors were obtained from a female donor in good health and CMV-seronegative.

CDR3 amino acids: CASSALVRSTEAFF. DNA for the CDR3: TGTGCCAGCAGTGCACTTGTTAGGAGCACTGAAGCTTTCTTT. The chain joins TRBV28 to TRBJ1-1; D unresolved. Germline lookup yields CDR1 MDHEN and CDR2 SYDVKM. The CDR3 has 14 residues. V shed 5 bases and J shed 4 bases, with 14 bases lying between them. Full variable domain (outside the CDR3, taken from reference TRBV28 and TRBJ1-1): DVKVTQSSRYLVKRTGEKVFLECVQDMDHENMFWYRQDPGLGLRLIYFSYDVKMKEKGDIPEGYSVSREKKERFSLILESASTNQTSMYLCASSALVRSTEAFFGQGTRLTVV.

The chain recombines TRBV6-5 with TRBJ1-1, with 8 bases that match TRBD1. From germline, CDR1 is MNHEY and CDR2 SVGAGI. CDR3 size: 15 residues. V lost 2 bases to trimming and J lost 1 base; unmatched junction nucleotides: 3. The CDR3 DNA follows: TGTGCCAGCAGTTACGGTGACAGGGGGAACACTGAAGCTTTCTTT. Amino acid sequence: CASSYGDRGNTEAFF.

V gene TRBV11-3 combines with J gene TRBJ1-5; 11 bases align to TRBD1. Per the germline V gene, CDR1 is SGHNT and CDR2 is YENEEA. The CDR3 extends over 19 amino acids. V shed 7 bases, J shed 2 bases, and the junction held 16 bases outside the gene matches. CDR3 protein: CASIYPGQGGSYGNQPQHF. CDR3 in DNA: TGTGCCAGCATCTATCCGGGACAGGGGGGATCTTATGGCAATCAGCCCCAGCATTTT. The complete variable domain, with remaining parts taken from reference TRBV11-3 and TRBJ1-5, reads EAGVVQSPRYKIIEKKQPVAFWCNPISGHNTLYWYLQNLGQGPELLIRYENEEAVDDSQLPKDRFSAERLKGVDSTLKIQPAELGDSAVYLCASIYPGQGGSYGNQPQHFGDGTRLSIL.

This sequence joins TRBV7-8 and TRBJ1-3; the D is unclear. Germline loops: CDR1 SGHVS, CDR2 FQNEAQ. V gave up 5 bases and J gave up 0 bases, with 20 bases separating them. CDR3 size: 18 residues. Here the CDR3 DNA reads TGTGCCAGCAGCCCCTCAATGTTACAGACGACCTCTGGAAACACCATATATTTT. Amino acid sequence: CASSPSMLQTTSGNTIYF. Together with reference TRBV7-8 and TRBJ1-3, the CDR3 gives the full variable domain: GAGVSQSPRYKVAKRGQDVALRCDPISGHVSLFWYQQALGQGPEFLTYFQNEAQLDKSGLPSDRFFAERPEGSVSTLKIQRTQQEDSAVYLCASSPSMLQTTSGNTIYFGEGSWLTVV.

In its sample, this clone was seen a few times. This sequence joins TRBV27 and TRBJ1-2; 7 nucleotides line up with TRBD1. After removal of 5 bases from V and 7 bases from J, the junction contained 13 bases not matched to a gene. CDR1 MNHEY and CDR2 SMNVEV come from the germline V gene (reference sequence). The CDR3 extends over 15 amino acids. CDR3: CASSNFGTERSGYTF. For the CDR3, the DNA is TGTGCCAGCAGTAACTTCGGGACAGAACGGTCTGGCTACACCTTC.

This chain connects TRBV30 to TRBJ1-1, with TRBD1 matching over 9 bases. The CDR3 length is 14 residues. Germline values: CDR1 GTSNPN, CDR2 SVGIG (reference sequence). Trimming took 3 bases from V and 0 from J; bases not matched to a gene: 2. CDR3 DNA sequence: TGTGCCTGGAGGAGGACAGGGGTGAACACTGAAGCTTTCTTT. This codes for CAWRRTGVNTEAFF.

The chain carries TRBV14 and TRBJ2-7; 7 positions match TRBD2. The CDR3 contains 14 residues. CDR1 SGHDN and CDR2 FVKESK come from the germline V gene. V dropped 1 base and J dropped 6; count of bases not matched to a gene: 6. CDR3 region: CASSQGSSGGEQYF. The CDR3 nucleotides are TGTGCCAGCAGCCAAGGATCATCGGGGGGCGAGCAGTACTTC.

The J gene is TRBJ1-2, the V gene TRBV30; D is possibly TRBD1 (6 bases). Trimming removed 5 bases from V and 4 bases from J, with 14 bases in between. The CDR3 length is 13 residues. Germline CDR1 reads GTSNPN; CDR2 reads SVGIG (reference sequence). DNA for the CDR3: TGTGCCTGGGCCTACAGGGCAGGCTATGGCTACACCTTC. Its translation: CAWAYRAGYGYTF.

This clone was counted a few times. The chain uses TRBV6-6 and TRBJ2-6; no clear D. The germline V gene has CDR1 MNHNY and CDR2 SVGAGI (reference sequence). Trimming cost V 2 bases and J 0 bases, with 8 bases left between them. This CDR3 is 16 amino acids long. The CDR3: CASSYLVHSGANVLTF. As DNA, the CDR3 is TGTGCCAGCAGTTACCTCGTACACTCTGGGGCCAACGTCCTGACTTTC.

This sequence joins TRBV7-9 and TRBJ2-7; the match to TRBD1 covers 10 bases. V dropped 8 bases and J dropped 5; count of bases not matched to a gene: 12. This CDR3 contains 15 residues. The germline V gene encodes CDR1 SEHNR and CDR2 FQNEAQ (reference sequence). The CDR3 nucleotides are TGTGCCAGCCCACCTGGGGACAGGGGAATTCACGAGCAGTACTTC. Residues: CASPPGDRGIHEQYF.

The chain combines TRBV4-1 with TRBJ1-2; the match to TRBD1 covers 7 bases. Germline CDR1 reads MGHRA; CDR2 reads YSYEKL. CDR3 length: 14 amino acids. The V and J ends lost 4 bases and 3 bases, in that order; junction bases with no gene match: 5. The CDR3 DNA reads as TGCGCCAGCAGCCTTCCGGGACAGCACTATGGCTACACCTTC. It translates to CASSLPGQHYGYTF.

This clone was counted a single time. The chain carries TRBV18 and TRBJ1-2, with D possibly being TRBD1 (6 bases). This CDR3 has 13 amino acids. Germline CDR1 reads KGHSH; CDR2 reads LQKENI. Trimming cost V 2 bases and J 6 bases, with 10 bases left between them. The CDR3, as DNA: TGTGCCAGCTCACCATTGCCAGGGGATGGCTACACCTTC. Its translation: CASSPLPGDGYTF. The variable domain in full, with the rest retrieved from reference TRBV18 and TRBJ1-2, is NAGVMQNPRHLVRRRGQEARLRCSPMKGHSHVYWYRQLPEEGLKFMVYLQKENIIDESGMPKERFSAEFPKEGPSILRIQQVVRGDSAAYFCASSPLPGDGYTFGSGTRLTVV.

The J gene is TRBJ1-1, the V gene TRBV6-5; D is perhaps TRBD1 (5 bases). Germline V gene data show CDR1 as MNHEY and CDR2 as SVGAGI. This CDR3 region has 15 residues. V was pared by 8 bases and J by 4 bases, with 20 bases between. CDR3 sequence (DNA): TGTGCCAGCTGGGGCAGGGAAATGGGAAGCACTGAAGCTTTCTTT. This translates into CASWGREMGSTEAFF.

This chain joins TRBV10-3 and TRBJ1-4; 8 bases map to TRBD1. CDR1 is ENHRY, CDR2 SYGVKD, per germline. This CDR3 comprises 14 residues. J lost 8 bases, V lost 10 bases, and 12 bases had no gene match. CDR3 DNA sequence: TGTGCCACCACAACCGGGACAGGCTACGAAAAACTGTTTTTT. Translated: CATTTGTGYEKLFF.

This rearrangement joins TRBV29-1 to TRBJ2-7; TRBD2 might be the D (6 bases). The germline CDR1 and CDR2 sequences are SQVTM and ANQGSEA. Trimming left V 4 bases short and J 2 bases short, with 9 bases between. The CDR3 runs to 12 residues. As DNA, the CDR3 is TGCAGCGTTGGTCGGGAGCCCTACGAGCAGTACTTC. Translated, it gives CSVGREPYEQYF.

The chain is built from TRBV5-1 and TRBJ1-2; D gene unclear. Trimming cost V 4 bases and J 6 bases, with 16 bases left between them. Germline V gene lookup returns CDR1 SGHRS and CDR2 YFSETQ. The CDR3 extends over 14 amino acids. The CDR3 is CASSSLRSADGYTF. DNA of the CDR3: TGCGCCAGCAGCAGCTTGAGGTCGGCTGATGGCTACACCTTC.

The chain is built from TRBV7-9 and TRBJ2-1, with D possibly matching TRBD1 (6 bases). The germline V gene has CDR1 SEHNR and CDR2 FQNEAQ (reference sequence). The CDR3 loop spans 13 amino acids. Trimming left V 5 bases short and J 10 bases short, with 15 bases between. The CDR3 DNA reads as TGTGCCAGCAGCCCACAGGGTACAGTCGAGCAGTTCTTC. Encoded protein: CASSPQGTVEQFF.

The J gene is TRBJ2-7, the V gene TRBV5-1; possibly TRBD1 for D (7 bases). V was trimmed by 7 bases and J by 2 bases, leaving 13 bases between them. CDR1 is SGHRS and CDR2 is YFSETQ in the germline V gene. The CDR3 contains 13 residues. In DNA form, the CDR3 reads TGCGCCAGCGGGCAGGGGGGAACCTACGAGCAGTACTTC. It specifies CASGQGGTYEQYF.

This clone was counted between two and nine times. The genes are TRBV7-9 and TRBJ2-5, with D possibly being TRBD1 (6 bases). The J call may be wrong; the DNA end is better matched by TRBJ2-7. This CDR3 contains 14 residues. Germline V gene sequence: CDR1 SEHNR, CDR2 FQNEAQ (reference sequence). Written as DNA, the CDR3 is TGTGCCAGCAGCTTAGCCCCACAGGGCGGCGAGCAGTACTTC. As protein: CASSLAPQGGEQYF.

The table lists this clone with a count of one. The chain recombines TRBV4-2 with TRBJ1-3; TRBD1 is a possible D gene (5 bases). The CDR3 loop spans 16 amino acids. Trimming removed 0 bases from V and 4 bases from J, with 13 bases in between. Germline CDR1 LGHNA, CDR2 YNFKEQ. DNA for the CDR3: TGTGCCAGCAGCCAAGATCCAGGAGGGACCGGAAACACCATATATTTT. Translation gives CASSQDPGGTGNTIYF.

V gene TRBV27 combines with J gene TRBJ2-1; D might be TRBD2 (6 bases). The V gene lost 7 bases and the J gene lost 7 bases, with 14 bases spanning the gap. From germline, CDR1 is MNHEY and CDR2 SMNVEV (reference sequence). This CDR3 region has 13 residues. CDR3 amino acids: CASTPTSRNEQFF. CDR3 DNA: TGTGCCAGCACCCCGACTAGTAGGAATGAGCAGTTCTTC.

The CDR3 region is CASRLDRGRHEQYF. CDR3 DNA: TGTGCCAGCAGGTTAGACAGGGGGCGGCACGAGCAGTACTTC. The chain links TRBV6-5 to TRBJ2-7; TRBD1 aligns across 10 bases. V shed 6 bases and J 5 bases; nucleotides not matched to a gene: 7. CDR3 length equals 14 residues. Germline V gene lookup returns CDR1 MNHEY and CDR2 SVGAGI.

The chain has TRBV5-6 and TRBJ1-5; 10 positions agree with TRBD1. The J segment lost 0 bases and the V segment lost 1 base, leaving 7 bases of the junction unmatched. The CDR3 extends over 18 amino acids. Per germline, CDR1 SGHDT and CDR2 YYEEEE. CDR3 bases: TGTGCCAGCAGCTTGAGGCTAGGGGACAGGGGTAGCAATCAGCCCCAGCATTTT. This encodes CASSLRLGDRGSNQPQHF.

The V call is TRBV7-3, the J call TRBJ2-3, with TRBD1 matching 10 bases. V lost 6 bases to trimming and J lost 14 bases; unmatched junction nucleotides: 14. The CDR3 is 14 amino acids. Germline CDR1 SGHTA, CDR2 FQGTGA. In DNA form, the CDR3 reads TGTGCCAGCAGTCAAGGGGACAGGGGTCTTCCAAGGTATTTT. This translates into CASSQGDRGLPRYF.

CDR3 amino acids: CASSLAQGHGYTF. Here the CDR3 DNA reads TGCGCCAGCAGCTTGGCGCAGGGCCATGGCTACACCTTC. The V gene is TRBV5-1, the J gene TRBJ1-2, with D possibly matching TRBD1 (5 bases). Germline V gene sequence: CDR1 SGHRS, CDR2 YFSETQ. The CDR3 is made up of 13 amino acids. Trimming took off 0 bases at V and 6 bases at J, with 9 bases between the two ends.

This clone was observed a few times. The chain is built from TRBV9 and TRBJ2-7; 7 bases match TRBD2. CDR3 length: 13 residues. CDR1 and CDR2 from the germline V gene are SGDLS and YYNGEE. V trimming: 4 bases; J trimming: 3 bases; junction bases outside the gene matches: 4. The CDR3 loop reads CASSLGGNYEQYF. Written as DNA, the CDR3 is TGTGCCAGCAGCCTGGGAGGGAACTACGAGCAGTACTTC.

The rearrangement links TRBV19 to TRBJ2-7, with unresolved D. Trimming removed 6 bases at V and 3 bases at J, with 21 bases between. The CDR3 covers 16 residues. The germline V gene has CDR1 LNHDA and CDR2 SQIVND (reference sequence). The CDR3 DNA reads as TGTGCCAGTAGAAAGTCGAACAGCCCTGTGCTCTACGAGCAGTACTTC. Translated, it gives CASRKSNSPVLYEQYF.

The V call is TRBV11-2, the J call TRBJ2-7, with 10 bases that match TRBD1. The CDR3 sequence is 16 residues long. Losses at the gene ends were 3 bases for V and 1 base for J; bases not matched to a gene: 6. Looked up from germline, CDR1 is SGHAT and CDR2 is FQNNGV. This chain's CDR3 is CASSFGRDRGSYEQYF. The CDR3 DNA sequence: TGTGCCAGCAGCTTTGGCCGGGACAGGGGATCCTACGAGCAGTACTTC.

DNA for the CDR3: TGTGCCAGCAGTCCGACAGGGGTTCCCTCTGGGGCCAACGTCCTGACTTTC. It yields the protein CASSPTGVPSGANVLTF. The genes are TRBV28 and TRBJ2-6; 8 bases are a match to TRBD1. Germline CDR1 MDHEN, CDR2 SYDVKM. This CDR3 has 17 amino acids. Losses at the gene ends were 5 bases for V and 0 bases for J; bases not matched to a gene: 6. Full variable domain (outside the CDR3, taken from reference TRBV28 and TRBJ2-6): DVKVTQSSRYLVKRTGEKVFLECVQDMDHENMFWYRQDPGLGLRLIYFSYDVKMKEKGDIPEGYSVSREKKERFSLILESASTNQTSMYLCASSPTGVPSGANVLTFGAGSRLTVL.

This chain links TRBV5-8 with TRBJ1-4; D ambiguous. Looked up from germline, CDR1 is SGHTS and CDR2 is YDEGEE. CDR3 length: 16 amino acids. Trimming cost V 4 bases and J 0 bases, with 13 bases left between them. The CDR3: CASSPWEGPTNEKLFF. The CDR3 DNA is TGTGCCAGCAGCCCTTGGGAGGGTCCAACTAATGAAAAACTGTTTTTT.

This clone was recorded a few times. The chain combines TRBV7-6 with TRBJ2-7; a weak D match, TRBD1 (5 bases). V lost 8 bases, J lost 2 bases, and 10 bases lay in between. The CDR3 is 12 residues long. Germline V CDR1 and CDR2: SGHVS, FNYEAQ. This chain's CDR3 is CASAGWAYEQYF. The CDR3 DNA reads TGTGCCAGCGCAGGGTGGGCCTACGAGCAGTACTTC. Looking up the rest from reference TRBV7-6 and TRBJ2-7 gives the full variable domain: GAGVSQSPRYKVTKRGQDVALRCDPISGHVSLYWYRQALGQGPEFLTYFNYEAQQDKSGLPNDRFSAERPEGSISTLTIQRTEQRDSAMYRCASAGWAYEQYFGPGTRLTVT.

V and J are TRBV6-1 and TRBJ2-1; 13 bases match TRBD2. The V gene end was trimmed by 2 bases and the J gene end by 2 bases; junction bases not matched to a gene: 12. Per germline, CDR1 MNHNS and CDR2 SASEGT. The length of the CDR3 is 20 residues. The CDR3 bases are TGTGCCAGCAGTGAATACTGGACTAGCGGGAGAGTGGGCCCCTACAATGAGCAGTTCTTC. This codes for CASSEYWTSGRVGPYNEQFF.